One and the same sample provided the 3 T cell receptor beta chains below, sequenced in a study of control samples from healthy donors and cancer patients. Profiling relied on immunoSEQ multiplex PCR, and the TCRdb table lists in-frame clones only, not all of them. This sample yields approximately 60,000 clones, of which 65% to 90% are seen a single time; 4.5% to 7% belongs to the top ten. Sequenced input: blood. The receptor source for this set is a man in his forties in good health.

Points on this clone: This same CDR3 is encoded by further DNA sequences in the sample. The V gene is TRBV24-1, the J gene TRBJ1-2; TRBD1 might be the D (6 bases). The CDR3 covers 14 residues. Trimming pared 4 bases from V and 2 bases from J, leaving 10 bases between. Germline V CDR1 and CDR2: KGHDR, SFDVKD. CDR3 loop: CATSDPDRNYGYTF. The CDR3 DNA reads as TGTGCCACCAGTGACCCCGACAGGAACTATGGCTACACCTTC.

The chain is built from TRBV6-1 and TRBJ2-3; 7 nucleotides agree with TRBD1. Per germline, CDR1 MNHNS and CDR2 SASEGT. The V segment lost 2 bases and the J segment 4 bases; nucleotides outside the gene matches: 9. The CDR3 is 16 residues long. CDR3 residues: CASSESLGGRSDTQYF. The CDR3 DNA reads TGTGCCAGCAGTGAAAGTTTAGGGGGCCGATCAGATACGCAGTATTTT.

The genes are TRBV15 and TRBJ1-1; D is uncertain. V lost 4 bases and J lost 8, with 14 bases in between. CDR3 length equals 13 residues. Germline CDR1 LNHNV, CDR2 YYDKDF (reference sequence). In DNA form, the CDR3 reads TGTGCCACCAGCAATGTTGGGCCCCGCGAAGCTTTCTTT. Translating gives CATSNVGPREAFF. Combining the CDR3 with reference TRBV15 and TRBJ1-1 gives the whole variable domain DAMVIQNPRYQVTQFGKPVTLSCSQTLNHNVMYWYQQKSSQAPKLLFHYYDKDFNNEADTPDNFQSRRPNTSFCFLDIRSPGLGDTAMYLCATSNVGPREAFFGQGTRLTVV.